This paragraph reports one T cell receptor (beta chain). These data belong to a study of blood T cell repertoires in COVID-19. Study details: COVID-19 samples collected from the United States, Italy and Spain covered acute and convalescent phases. PBMCs, B-cell-depleted T cells, or T cells were the source of the cDNA or gDNA that made up the material.

In terms of age and location, participants ranged from roughly 18 to 100 years and lived in about two dozen US areas. In assigning cohorts, the study relied on participant-reported clinical history. V was pared by 3 bases and J by 3 bases, with 12 bases between. Germline V gives CDR1 MNHNS, CDR2 SASEGT. This CDR3 contains 14 residues. TCRdb keeps only in-frame clones here, not all; method: immunoSEQ multiplex PCR. This table holds 300,000 to 350,000 clones, around 90% found once. This TCR came from a woman aged 18 to 35 with acute COVID-19. V usage is TRBV6-1 and J usage is TRBJ2-7; the D gene is possibly TRBD1 (6 bases). Sequencing was performed on PBMCs or T cells enriched from blood (not recorded which). Written as DNA, the CDR3 is TGTGCCAGCAGTGAGTTACAGGGTATCTACGAGCAGTACTTC. This codes for CASSELQGIYEQYF.